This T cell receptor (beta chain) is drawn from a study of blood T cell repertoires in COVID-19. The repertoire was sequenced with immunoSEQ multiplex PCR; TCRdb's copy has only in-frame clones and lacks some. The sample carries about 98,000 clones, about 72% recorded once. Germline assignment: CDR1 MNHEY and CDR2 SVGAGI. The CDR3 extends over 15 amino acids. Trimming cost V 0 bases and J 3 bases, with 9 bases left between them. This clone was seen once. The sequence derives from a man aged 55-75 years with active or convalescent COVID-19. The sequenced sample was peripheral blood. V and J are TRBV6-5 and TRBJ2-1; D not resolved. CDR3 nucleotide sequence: TGTGCCAGCAGTTACTCAGCCCCTAACTACAATGAGCAGTTCTTC. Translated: CASSYSAPNYNEQFF.